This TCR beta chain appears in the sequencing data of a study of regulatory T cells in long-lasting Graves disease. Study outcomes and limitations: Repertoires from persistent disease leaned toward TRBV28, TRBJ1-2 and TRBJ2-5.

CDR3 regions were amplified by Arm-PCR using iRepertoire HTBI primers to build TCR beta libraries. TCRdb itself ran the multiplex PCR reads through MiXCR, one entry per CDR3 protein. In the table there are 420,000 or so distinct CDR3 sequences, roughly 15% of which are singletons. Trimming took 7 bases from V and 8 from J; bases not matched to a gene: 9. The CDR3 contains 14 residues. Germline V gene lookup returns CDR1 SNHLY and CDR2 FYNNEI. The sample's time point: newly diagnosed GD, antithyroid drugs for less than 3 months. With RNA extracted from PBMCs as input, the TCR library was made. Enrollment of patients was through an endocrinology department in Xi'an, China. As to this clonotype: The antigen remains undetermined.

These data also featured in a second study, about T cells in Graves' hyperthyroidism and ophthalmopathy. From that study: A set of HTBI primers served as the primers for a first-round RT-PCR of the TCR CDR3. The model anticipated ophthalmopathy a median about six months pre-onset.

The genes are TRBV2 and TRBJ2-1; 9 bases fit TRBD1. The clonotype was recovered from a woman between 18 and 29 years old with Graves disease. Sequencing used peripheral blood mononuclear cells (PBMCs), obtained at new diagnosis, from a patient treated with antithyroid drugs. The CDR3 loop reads CASIPGQGIYEQFF. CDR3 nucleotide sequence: TGTGCCAGCATACCGGGACAGGGAATCTATGAGCAGTTCTTC.